This T cell receptor beta chain originates from a study of T cell responses to AZD1222 COVID-19 vaccine. Study findings and constraints: Only a handful of AZD1222 recipients, six or seven in all, had baseline seropositivity. Receipt of two AZD1222 doses was followed by a rise in Spike-specific TCR breadth and depth. A mostly white British donor set with more females was recruited, and clonal diversity was possibly underestimated.

CDR1 and CDR2 from the germline V gene are KGHSH and LQKENI. V was clipped by 6 bases and J by 2 bases, with 13 bases between them. This CDR3 has 14 amino acids. Repertoires were generated with immunoSEQ multiplex PCR, while TCRdb's copy carries only in-frame clones and drops some. The sample yields about 140,000 clones, 70% to 90% seen once. This clone was recorded once. What it binds is not known. The V gene is TRBV18, the J gene TRBJ1-2, with D tentatively TRBD1 (6 bases). The sample consisted of peripheral blood, taken 28 days after the second AZD1222 dose. The TCR sequence derives from an adult who received the AZD1222 COVID-19 vaccine. Here the CDR3 reads CASSLPGTNYGYTF. The CDR3 coding sequence is TGTGCCAGCTCGCTCCCCGGGACAAACTATGGCTACACCTTC. Based on the CDR3 plus reference TRBV18 and TRBJ1-2, the full variable domain is NAGVMQNPRHLVRRRGQEARLRCSPMKGHSHVYWYRQLPEEGLKFMVYLQKENIIDESGMPKERFSAEFPKEGPSILRIQQVVRGDSAAYFCASSLPGTNYGYTFGSGTRLTVV.